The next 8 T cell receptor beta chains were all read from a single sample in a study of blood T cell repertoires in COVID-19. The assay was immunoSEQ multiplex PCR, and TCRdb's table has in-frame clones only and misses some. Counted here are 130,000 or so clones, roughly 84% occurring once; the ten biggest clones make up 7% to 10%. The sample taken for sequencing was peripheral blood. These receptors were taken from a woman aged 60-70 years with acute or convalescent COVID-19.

The CDR3 loop reads CASSSLDRANEQYF. CDR3 nucleotide sequence: TGTGCCAGCAGCTCCCTGGACAGGGCTAACGAGCAGTACTTC. This sequence joins TRBV7-9 and TRBJ2-7; 8 nucleotides agree with TRBD1. CDR3 size: 14 residues. Trimming removed 4 bases from V and 5 bases from J; junction bases left unmatched: 7. In germline, CDR1 is SEHNR, CDR2 FQNEAQ (reference sequence).

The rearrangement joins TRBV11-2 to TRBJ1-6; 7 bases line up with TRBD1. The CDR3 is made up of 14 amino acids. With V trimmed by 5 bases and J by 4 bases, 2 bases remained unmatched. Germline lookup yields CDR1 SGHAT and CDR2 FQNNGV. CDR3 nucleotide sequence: TGTGCCAGCAGCGGGACAGTATATAATTCACCCCTCCACTTT. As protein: CASSGTVYNSPLHF.

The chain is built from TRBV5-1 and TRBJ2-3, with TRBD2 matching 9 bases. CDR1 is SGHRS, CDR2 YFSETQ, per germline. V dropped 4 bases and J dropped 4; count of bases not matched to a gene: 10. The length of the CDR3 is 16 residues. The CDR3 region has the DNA TGCGCCAGCAGCGCGGGGGGGGCTCGGGAAGCAGATACGCAGTATTTT. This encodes CASSAGGAREADTQYF.

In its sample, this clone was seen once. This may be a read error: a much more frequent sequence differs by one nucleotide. CDR3 loop: CASSQIYEQYF. The CDR3 DNA reads as TGTGCCAGCAGCCAGATCTACGAGCAGTACTTC. The chain couples TRBV28 to TRBJ2-7; D is uncertain. V was clipped by 6 bases and J by 3 bases, with 6 bases between them. Germline V gene sequence: CDR1 MDHEN, CDR2 SYDVKM. The CDR3 runs 11 residues.

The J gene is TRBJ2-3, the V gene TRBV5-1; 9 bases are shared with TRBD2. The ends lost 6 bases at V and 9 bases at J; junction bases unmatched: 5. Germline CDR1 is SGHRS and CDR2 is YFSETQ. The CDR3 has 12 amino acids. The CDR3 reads CASTGTSRTQYF. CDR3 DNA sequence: TGCGCCAGCACTGGGACTAGCAGGACGCAGTATTTT.

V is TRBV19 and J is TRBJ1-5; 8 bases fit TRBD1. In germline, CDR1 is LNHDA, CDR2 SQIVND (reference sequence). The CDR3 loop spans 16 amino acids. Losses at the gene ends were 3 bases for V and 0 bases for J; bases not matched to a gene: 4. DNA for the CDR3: TGTGCCAGTAGTATCTTACAGGGGGTTAGCAATCAGCCCCAGCATTTT. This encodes CASSILQGVSNQPQHF.

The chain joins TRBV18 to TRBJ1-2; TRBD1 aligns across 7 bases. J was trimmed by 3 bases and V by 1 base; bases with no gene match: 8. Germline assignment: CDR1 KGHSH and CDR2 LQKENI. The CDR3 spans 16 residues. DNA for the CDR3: TGTGCCAGCTCACCACAGCTGTTCGGGACAGACTATGGCTACACCTTC. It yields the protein CASSPQLFGTDYGYTF.

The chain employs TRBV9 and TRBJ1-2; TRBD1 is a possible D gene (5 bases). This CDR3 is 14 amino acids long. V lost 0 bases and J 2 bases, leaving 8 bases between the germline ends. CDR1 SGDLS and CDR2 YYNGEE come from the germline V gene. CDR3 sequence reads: CASSVAGQNYGYTF. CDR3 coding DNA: TGTGCCAGCAGCGTAGCAGGGCAGAACTATGGCTACACCTTC. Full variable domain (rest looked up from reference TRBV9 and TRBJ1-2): DSGVTQTPKHLITATGQRVTLRCSPRSGDLSVYWYQQSLDQGLQFLIQYYNGEERAKGNILERFSAQQFPDLHSELNLSSLELGDSALYFCASSVAGQNYGYTFGSGTRLTVV.